Following are 19 T cell receptor beta chains from one sample sequenced in a study of blood T cell repertoires in COVID-19. The table came from immunoSEQ multiplex PCR; TCRdb's copy has only in-frame clones and leaves some out. The sample holds 190,000 or so clones; approximately 80% are singletons and the top ten take 0.85% to 0.95%. Sequenced input: peripheral blood. These receptors were obtained from a man in his sixties with COVID-19, enrolled during active disease.

This chain connects TRBV5-4 to TRBJ2-7; a possible D gene is TRBD1 (6 bases). Germline assignment: CDR1 SGHNT and CDR2 YYREEE (reference sequence). The CDR3 contains 17 residues. Between the trimmed V and J ends, which lost 4 bases and 5 bases, there was a span of 25 bases. CDR3: CASSPRQGTSDWDEQYF. The CDR3 nucleotides are TGTGCCAGCAGCCCGCGCCAGGGGACATCGGACTGGGACGAGCAGTACTTC. The variable domain in full, with the rest retrieved from reference TRBV5-4 and TRBJ2-7, is ETGVTQSPTHLIKTRGQQVTLRCSSQSGHNTVSWYQQALGQGPQFIFQYYREEENGRGNFPPRFSGLQFPNYSSELNVNALELDDSALYLCASSPRQGTSDWDEQYFGPGTRLTVT.

For this clone: This CDR3 is also generated by other DNA sequences in the sample. The gene calls are TRBV7-2 and TRBJ1-2; TRBD1 matches at 8 bases. V shed 2 bases, J shed 0 bases, and the junction held 2 bases outside the gene matches. Germline CDR1 and CDR2: SGHTA and FQGNSA. The CDR3 has 15 residues. As DNA, the CDR3 is TGTGCCAGCAGCTTAACAGGGGGAGCTAACTATGGCTACACCTTC. It yields the protein CASSLTGGANYGYTF. Based on the CDR3 plus reference TRBV7-2 and TRBJ1-2, the full variable domain is GAGVSQSPSNKVTEKGKDVELRCDPISGHTALYWYRQSLGQGLEFLIYFQGNSAPDKSGLPSDRFSAERTGGSVSTLTIQRTQQEDSAVYLCASSLTGGANYGYTFGSGTRLTVV.

The J gene is TRBJ1-1, the V gene TRBV5-4; D might be TRBD1 (6 bases). CDR3 size: 12 residues. Germline values: CDR1 SGHNT, CDR2 YYREEE (reference sequence). V was trimmed by 4 bases and J by 10 bases, leaving 14 bases between them. The CDR3 here is CASSQDSARAFF. DNA for the CDR3: TGTGCCAGCAGCCAGGACAGTGCTAGAGCTTTCTTT. The full variable domain, completed using reference TRBV5-4 and TRBJ1-1, is ETGVTQSPTHLIKTRGQQVTLRCSSQSGHNTVSWYQQALGQGPQFIFQYYREEENGRGNFPPRFSGLQFPNYSSELNVNALELDDSALYLCASSQDSARAFFGQGTRLTVV.

The sample holds a few counts of this clone. The chain joins TRBV5-5 to TRBJ2-3; TRBD2 is a possible D gene (6 bases). This CDR3 comprises 16 residues. Deletions cut 1 base from V and 2 bases from J, with 14 bases between. Germline loops: CDR1 SGHKS, CDR2 YYEKEE (reference sequence). CDR3 DNA: TGTGCCAGCAGCTTGCTGGCGGGGATTACCACAGATACGCAGTATTTT. This sequence encodes CASSLLAGITTDTQYF.

This chain joins TRBV5-1 and TRBJ1-1; D uncertain. V lost 4 bases and J 6 bases, leaving 13 bases between the germline ends. The CDR3 length is 13 residues. The germline gives CDR1 SGHRS, CDR2 YFSETQ. The CDR3 loop reads CASSPGVRSEAFF. The CDR3 DNA follows: TGCGCCAGCAGCCCCGGAGTTCGTTCTGAAGCTTTCTTT. The variable domain in full, completed from reference TRBV5-1 and TRBJ1-1, reads KAGVTQTPRYLIKTRGQQVTLSCSPISGHRSVSWYQQTPGQGLQFLFEYFSETQRNKGNFPGRFSGRQFSNSRSEMNVSTLELGDSALYLCASSPGVRSEAFFGQGTRLTVV.

The V call is TRBV2, the J call TRBJ2-3; D unclear. Germline V gives CDR1 SNHLY, CDR2 FYNNEI. V was cut by 7 bases and J by 2 bases, with 10 bases left in between. This CDR3 has 13 amino acids. CDR3 loop: CASNGAATDTQYF. CDR3 nucleotides: TGTGCCAGCAATGGAGCAGCCACAGATACGCAGTATTTT.

The V and J genes are TRBV7-8 and TRBJ2-5; 7 positions match TRBD2. Losses at the gene ends were 3 bases for V and 2 bases for J; bases not matched to a gene: 6. The CDR3 is 15 amino acids. Germline V gene lookup returns CDR1 SGHVS and CDR2 FQNEAQ. The chain's CDR3 is CASSLAGAVQETQYF. In DNA form, the CDR3 reads TGTGCCAGCAGCTTGGCGGGAGCTGTTCAAGAGACCCAGTACTTC.

This clone was picked up one time. This chain uses TRBV6-5 with TRBJ1-3, with TRBD1 as a possible D gene (5 bases). Germline V gives CDR1 MNHEY, CDR2 SVGAGI. CDR3 size: 14 residues. V lost 2 bases, J lost 4 bases, and 9 bases lay in between. The CDR3 sequence: CASSYGGLGNTIYF. The DNA of the CDR3 is TGTGCCAGCAGTTACGGGGGACTAGGAAACACCATATATTTT.

The rearrangement joins TRBV12-2 to TRBJ2-3; the table's D call TRBD1 went unverified against the DNA. TRBV12-2 is given as a pseudogene. The length of the CDR3 is 15 residues. This chain's CDR3 is CASRSRDIPSYTQYF. CDR3 bases: TGTGCAAGTCGCTCCAGGGACATTCCTAGTTATACGCAGTATTTT.

The rearrangement links TRBV30 to TRBJ1-2; 8 bases agree with TRBD1. The CDR3 has 11 residues. Per germline, CDR1 GTSNPN and CDR2 SVGIG (reference sequence). Germline trimming cut 5 bases from V and 8 bases from J; bases unmatched to any gene: 4. CDR3 in amino acids: CAWGTGGGYTF. Here the CDR3 DNA reads TGTGCCTGGGGGACAGGCGGGGGCTACACCTTC.

The chain carries TRBV15 and TRBJ1-5; possibly TRBD1 for D (5 bases). V dropped 1 base and J dropped 3 bases, with 13 bases sitting between them. The CDR3 sequence is 16 residues long. Per the germline V gene, CDR1 is LNHNV and CDR2 is YYDKDF (reference sequence). CDR3 sequence: CATSRAQGTYNQPQHF. In nucleotides, the CDR3 is TGTGCCACCAGCAGAGCCCAGGGAACTTACAATCAGCCCCAGCATTTT.

The chain has TRBV6-2 or TRBV6-3 and TRBJ2-2; 9 bases fit TRBD2. Germline-derived CDR1 and CDR2 are MNHEY and SVGEGT. V lost 4 bases to trimming and J lost 2 bases; unmatched junction nucleotides: 5. The CDR3 covers 16 residues. The CDR3 DNA is TGTGCCAGCAGTTCACCTAGCGGGAAAAACACCGGGGAGCTGTTTTTT. Protein product: CASSSPSGKNTGELFF.

The V call is TRBV5-1, the J call TRBJ1-1; D uncertain. V was pared by 0 bases and J by 0 bases, with 9 bases between. CDR1 and CDR2 from the germline V gene are SGHRS and YFSETQ. This CDR3 contains 15 residues. This CDR3 reads CASSLATALNTEAFF. CDR3 nucleotide sequence: TGCGCCAGCAGCTTGGCCACAGCTCTGAACACTGAAGCTTTCTTT.

This clone was counted a few times. The V and J genes are TRBV7-2 and TRBJ1-1; TRBD1 might be the D (5 bases). CDR1 is SGHTA and CDR2 is FQGNSA in the germline V gene. There are 15 residues in the CDR3. Trimming took off 5 bases at V and 0 bases at J, with 13 bases between the two ends. DNA for the CDR3: TGTGCCAGCAGCCCCTCGGGGGATGTGAACACTGAAGCTTTCTTT. It specifies CASSPSGDVNTEAFF.

The chain uses TRBV10-3 and TRBJ1-1; D remains ambiguous. Germline V gene lookup returns CDR1 ENHRY and CDR2 SYGVKD. This CDR3 is built from 11 residues. Trimming removed 9 bases at V and 5 bases at J, with 10 bases between. The CDR3 DNA reads as TGTGCCATACAAACGGGGACTGAAGCTTTCTTT. Protein: CAIQTGTEAFF.

The chain combines TRBV6-1 with TRBJ2-7; 9 nucleotides line up with TRBD2. This CDR3 spans 16 amino acids. The V gene end was trimmed by 3 bases and the J gene end by 4 bases; junction bases not matched to a gene: 10. Germline CDR1 MNHNS, CDR2 SASEGT. The CDR3 loop reads CASSDFGTSGSYEQYF. The CDR3 DNA reads as TGTGCCAGCAGTGACTTCGGCACTAGCGGGTCGTACGAGCAGTACTTC.

V gene TRBV5-6 combines with J gene TRBJ1-6; 8 nucleotides agree with TRBD1. The germline V gene encodes CDR1 SGHDT and CDR2 YYEEEE. There are 16 residues in the CDR3. The ends lost 4 bases at V and 7 bases at J; junction bases unmatched: 10. CDR3 amino acids: CASSLRGTGLNSPLHF. The CDR3 nucleotides are TGTGCCAGCAGCCTAAGGGGGACAGGCCTCAATTCACCCCTCCACTTT.

This clone was detected only a few times. This chain connects TRBV25-1 to TRBJ1-1; TRBD1 agrees at 7 bases. The CDR3 has 12 residues. In germline, CDR1 is MGHDK, CDR2 SYGVNS. The V gene end was trimmed by 6 bases and the J gene end by 4 bases; junction bases not matched to a gene: 2. The CDR3 DNA follows: TGTGCCAGCAGGGGGGACAGCACTGAAGCTTTCTTT. Protein sequence: CASRGDSTEAFF.

V is TRBV5-4 and J is TRBJ2-5; the match to TRBD2 covers 8 bases. The CDR3 extends over 13 amino acids. Looked up from germline, CDR1 is SGHNT and CDR2 is YYREEE (reference sequence). V was pared by 6 bases and J by 4 bases, with 5 bases of the junction left unmatched. CDR3: CASTPGGGETQYF. DNA of the CDR3: TGTGCCAGCACCCCGGGGGGGGGAGAGACCCAGTACTTC.